Detailed here is one TCR beta chain. The antigen is unknown. Germline V lookup: CDR1 LNHDA, CDR2 SQIVND (reference sequence). The germline V and J ends were trimmed by 4 bases and 1 base, with 10 bases remaining between them. The CDR3 contains 14 residues. The source of the sample is a study of T cell repertoires in cytomegalovirus infection. Study context: The authors relied on CMV epitopes, both recently identified HLA-C-restricted and well-studied HLA-B-restricted. Through public TCR beta signatures, both CMV infection and matching HLA type were indicated.

From the reads, TCRdb called clonotypes with MiXCR, one entry per CDR3 protein. In the table there are fewer than 650,000 distinct CDR3 sequences, 40% of which are singletons. Study findings and constraints: CMV-specific TCR beta clonotypes restricted by HLA-C dominated the ex vivo response. The study identified carriers of CMV plus the relevant HLA from cumulative public TCR beta family frequency.

The chain has TRBV19 and TRBJ2-5; D unclear. This TCR was sampled from a human donor in good health (CMV status not recorded). Some clones in this sample may be carry-over from other donors' samples. The input for sequencing was cultured PBMCs, taken from culture after CMV antigen stimulation. The DNA of the CDR3 is TGTGCCAGTAGTAGGGCGTTCAGCCAAGAGACCCAGTACTTC. Translating it yields CASSRAFSQETQYF.